The 3 T cell receptor beta chains listed next were all sequenced from one sample in a study of blood T cell repertoires in COVID-19. Data came from immunoSEQ multiplex PCR; TCRdb stores just in-frame clones and leaves some out. The sample records about 77,000 clones, approximately 88% being singletons. Sequenced sample: peripheral blood. Source of these receptors: a woman over 75 with acute or convalescent COVID-19.

The chain has TRBV6-1 and TRBJ1-2; 8 nucleotides match TRBD1. The CDR3 runs 14 residues. Germline V CDR1 and CDR2: MNHNS, SASEGT. The V gene end was trimmed by 2 bases and the J gene end by 4 bases; junction bases not matched to a gene: 3. The CDR3, as DNA: TGTGCCAGCAGTGAAACCGGACAGGGCTATGGCTACACCTTC. Encoded protein: CASSETGQGYGYTF.

V is TRBV4-1 and J is TRBJ2-3, with 8 positions matching TRBD2. The CDR3 loop spans 19 amino acids. Germline CDR1 MGHRA, CDR2 YSYEKL. The trim removed 0 bases at V and 0 bases at J, leaving 11 bases unmatched. The CDR3 sequence is CASSQEVLAGRLSTDTQYF. DNA of the CDR3: TGCGCCAGCAGCCAAGAAGTGTTAGCGGGAAGGTTAAGCACAGATACGCAGTATTTT.

The chain links TRBV19 to TRBJ2-5, with D maybe TRBD1 (6 bases). The germline V and J ends were trimmed by 5 bases and 4 bases, with 11 bases remaining between them. Germline-derived CDR1 and CDR2 are LNHDA and SQIVND (reference sequence). The CDR3 runs 13 residues. The DNA for the CDR3 is TGTGCCAGTAGTGAAGCCAGGGGAGAGACCCAGTACTTC. Translated: CASSEARGETQYF.